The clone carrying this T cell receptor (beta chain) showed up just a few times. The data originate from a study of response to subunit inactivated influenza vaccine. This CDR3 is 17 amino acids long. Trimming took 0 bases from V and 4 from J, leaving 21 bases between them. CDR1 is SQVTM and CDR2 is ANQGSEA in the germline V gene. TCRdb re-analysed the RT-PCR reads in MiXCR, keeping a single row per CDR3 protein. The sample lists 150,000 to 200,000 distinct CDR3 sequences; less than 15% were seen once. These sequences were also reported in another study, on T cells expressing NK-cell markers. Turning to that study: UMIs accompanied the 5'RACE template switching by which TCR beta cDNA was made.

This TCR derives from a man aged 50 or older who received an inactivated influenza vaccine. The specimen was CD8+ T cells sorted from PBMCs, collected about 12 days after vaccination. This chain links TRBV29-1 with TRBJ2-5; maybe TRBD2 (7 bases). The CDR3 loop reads CSVEESWGGAWGETQYF. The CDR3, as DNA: TGCAGCGTTGAAGAAAGTTGGGGGGGGGCCTGGGGAGAGACCCAGTACTTC.